This TCR beta chain is from a study of T cells expressing NK-cell markers. This CDR3 has 14 residues. Germline-derived CDR1 and CDR2 are MNHEY and SMNVEV (reference sequence). TCRdb re-analyzed the 5' RACE reads; it lists each CDR3 protein once, without DNA. This table holds about 460,000 distinct CDR3 sequences. The clonotype originates from a woman aged 50 to 60 in good health. The chain joins TRBV27 to TRBJ1-1. The sequenced sample was blood T cells: a sorted CD56 or NKG2C T cell subset, CD4+ or CD8+ T cells, or bulk PBMC T cells (not recorded which). The CDR3 is CASSLSGVWTEAFF.